Included here is one TCR beta chain sequence, with context. This sample is drawn from a study of T cell changes during pregnancy in multiple sclerosis. V was shortened by 5 bases and J by 8 bases, with 19 bases between the two germline ends. The CDR3 sequence is 15 residues long. CDR1 MNHNS and CDR2 SASEGT come from the germline V gene. Here immunoSEQ multiplex PCR was the method, and the copy in TCRdb shows in-frame clones only, minus some. The repertoire holds about 49,000 clones, with 95% as singletons. The rearrangement uses TRBV6-1 and TRBJ2-1; D might be TRBD1 (6 bases). The source is a female donor with multiple sclerosis, enrolled in a pregnancy study. Source: CD8+ T cells from peripheral blood mononuclear cells, taken in the first trimester of pregnancy. The CDR3 loop reads CASSSRDTPLDEQFF. The CDR3 DNA sequence: TGTGCCAGCAGTTCCCGGGACACCCCCTTGGATGAGCAGTTCTTC.